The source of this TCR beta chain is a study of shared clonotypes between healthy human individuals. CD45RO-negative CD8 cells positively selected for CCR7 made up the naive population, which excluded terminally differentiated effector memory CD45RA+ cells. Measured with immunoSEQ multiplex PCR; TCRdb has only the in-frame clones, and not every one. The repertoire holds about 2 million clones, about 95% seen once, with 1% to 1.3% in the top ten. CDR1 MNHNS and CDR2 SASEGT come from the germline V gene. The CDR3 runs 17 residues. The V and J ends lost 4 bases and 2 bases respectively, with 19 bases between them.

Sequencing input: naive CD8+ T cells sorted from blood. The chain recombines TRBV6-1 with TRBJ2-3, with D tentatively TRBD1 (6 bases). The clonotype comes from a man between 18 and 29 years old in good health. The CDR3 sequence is CASSGDLQGLYTDTQYF. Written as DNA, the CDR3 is TGTGCCAGCAGTGGGGACCTACAGGGATTGTACACAGATACGCAGTATTTT.